This TCR beta chain was recovered during a study of CD8 T cells in Susac syndrome. CDR3 size: 11 residues. The germline CDR1 and CDR2 sequences are MNHNS and SASEGT. Trimming removed 1 base from V and 7 bases from J, with 4 bases in between. An amount of RNA that ranged from roughly 0.45 to 1 ug was reverse transcribed with random hexamers. Via MiXCR, TCRdb re-called the immunoSEQ multiplex PCR reads, giving one row per CDR3 protein. The table shows 150,000 to 250,000 distinct CDR3 sequences, with around 96% occurring only once. The table lists this clonotype with a count of one. This sequence joins TRBV6-1 and TRBJ2-5; D unclear. The sample consisted of CD4+ T cells from PBMCs. The origin of this receptor is a human donor with multiple sclerosis. Here the CDR3 reads CASSEVGTQYF. DNA of the CDR3: TGTGCCAGCAGTGAAGTGGGGACCCAGTACTTC.